This TCR beta chain comes out of a study of identical twins. Whole-study findings and limits: Weaker excess sharing between twins was seen in beta out-of-frame sequences. Cross-sectional statistics, not tracking of the same donors, supported the conclusions.

This clonotype was observed a few times. Its antigen is not identified. Carrying unique molecular identifiers, the cDNA also gained a universal primer site through template switching. Each CDR3 protein gets one entry after TCRdb re-called the 5' RACE reads with MiXCR. The data contain about 920,000 distinct CDR3 sequences, approximately 13% of them singletons. The junction had 7 bases not matched to a gene; V was cut back by 4 bases and J by 2 bases. The CDR3 has 15 residues. Germline V CDR1 and CDR2: SGHVS, FQNEAQ. The same specimen was also included in a second study, on yellow fever vaccine responses in identical twins. From that study: Among the twins, the vaccine T cell response reportedly seemed partly convergent and partly personalized.

Source material: PBMCs. This sequence originates from a woman younger than 35 in good health. The rearrangement links TRBV7-8 to TRBJ1-2, with 7 bases fitting TRBD1. The chain's CDR3 is CASSSRQGRNYGYTF. In nucleotides, the CDR3 is TGTGCCAGCAGCTCCAGACAGGGAAGGAACTATGGCTACACCTTC.